There are many counts of the clone carrying this TCR beta chain. Its target is not known. This specimen belongs to a study of regulatory T cells in long-lasting Graves disease. About the research overall: Persistence in Graves' disease denoted antithyroid drug use beyond 5 years alongside positive TSH receptor antibodies.

Trimming cost V 4 bases and J 7 bases, with 7 bases left between them. The CDR3 extends over 12 amino acids. Germline V gene sequence: CDR1 MNHEY, CDR2 SMNVEV (reference sequence). General observations from the study: Persistent disease favored TRBV28, TRBJ1-2 and TRBJ2-5.

CDR3 regions were amplified by Arm-PCR using iRepertoire HTBI primers to build TCR beta libraries. TCRdb fed the multiplex PCR reads into MiXCR, producing one record per CDR3 protein. The sample holds around 450,000 distinct CDR3 sequences, roughly a fifth seen once. As for time point: persistent/refractory GD, antithyroid drugs over 5 years with positive TRAb. Extracted RNA from PBMCs served as the source of the TCR library. Approximately 10-milliliter peripheral blood samples went into EDTA tubes. This chain joins TRBV27 and TRBJ2-2; D gene ambiguous. Sample: peripheral blood mononuclear cells (PBMCs), taken when the disease was refractory, from a patient treated with antithyroid drugs. This sequence originates from a female donor with Graves disease. DNA for the CDR3: TGTGCCAGCAGTTACGTCCGCGGGGAGCTGTTTTTT. Residues: CASSYVRGELFF.